This T cell receptor beta chain was sequenced in a study of T cell clonality in common variable immunodeficiency. Findings of the study overall: Common variable immunodeficiency TCR beta sequences reportedly had fewer deletions and N-nucleotide insertions.

Assay used: immunoSEQ multiplex PCR; TCRdb lists only in-frame clones, some missing. The sample contains tens of thousands of clones, none of them singletons. Heparinized whole blood, about 4.5 to 9 ml, came from each donor. This clone was seen ten or more times. Antigen specificity is unknown. The sequenced sample was peripheral blood mononuclear cells. The TCR sequence derives from a person aged 18 to 70 in good health.

Partial CDR3 DNA: TGTGCCAGCAGCACGAGCGGGGGCACAGATACG. Translated: CASSTSGGTDT. The CDR3 reads in full as CASSTSGGTDTQYF. The J gene is TRBJ2-3, the V gene TRBV5-5; TRBD2 matches 7 bases. The read gets to within 3 residues of the CDR3 end, and the germline J gene fills in the rest. The germline V gene encodes CDR1 SGHKS and CDR2 YYEKEE (reference sequence). This CDR3 contains 14 residues. With 4 bases clipped from V and 1 base from J, the junction kept 3 bases outside the gene matches.